This passage covers 7 T cell receptor beta chains from one sample sequenced in a study of blood T cell repertoires in COVID-19. Sequencing used immunoSEQ multiplex PCR; TCRdb keeps in-frame clones, though not all of them. The sample has about 64,000 clones, roughly 88% seen once. The sample consisted of peripheral blood. The source of these receptors is a woman in her sixties or seventies with acute or convalescent COVID-19.

The V call is TRBV6-5, the J call TRBJ2-3; 7 positions agree with TRBD2. There are 13 residues in the CDR3. In germline, CDR1 is MNHEY, CDR2 SVGAGI. The ends lost 6 bases at V and 3 bases at J; junction bases unmatched: 3. CDR3 coding DNA: TGTGCCAGCAGAGGACTAGTGACAGATACGCAGTATTTT. This encodes CASRGLVTDTQYF.

The rearrangement uses TRBV10-2 and TRBJ1-2; D may be TRBD1 (6 bases). From germline, CDR1 is WSHSY and CDR2 SAAADI. V was pared by 2 bases and J by 8 bases, with 12 bases between. The CDR3 contains 13 residues. DNA of the CDR3: TGCGCCAGCAGTGAGCTGGCAGGGGAAGGCTACACCTTC. This sequence encodes CASSELAGEGYTF.

This clone was counted between two and nine times. The rearrangement links TRBV2 to TRBJ2-7; the match to TRBD2 covers 8 bases. CDR3 length: 14 residues. In germline, CDR1 is SNHLY, CDR2 FYNNEI. Trimming at V came to 7 bases and at J to 6 bases, leaving 11 bases not matched to a gene. CDR3 nucleotide sequence: TGTGCCAGCAATATGGGACTAGGGCACATCGAGCAGTACTTC. This encodes CASNMGLGHIEQYF.

Within the sample, this clone is medium-sized (0.01 to 0.1%). This sequence joins TRBV9 and TRBJ1-3; D uncertain. The CDR3 is made up of 15 amino acids. The germline CDR1 and CDR2 sequences are SGDLS and YYNGEE. With 0 bases removed from V and 5 bases from J, the gap between germline ends came to 12 bases. The CDR3 protein is CASSVDSYLRNTIYF. The CDR3 nucleotides are TGTGCCAGCAGCGTAGACAGCTACCTCCGAAACACCATATATTTT.

CDR3 amino acids: CASSYGTGHRMETQYF. The CDR3 DNA sequence: TGTGCCAGCAGTTACGGGACAGGGCATAGGATGGAGACCCAGTACTTC. This chain uses TRBV6-2 or TRBV6-3 with TRBJ2-5; TRBD1 agrees at 9 bases. The CDR3 is 16 residues long. V dropped 2 bases and J dropped 5; count of bases not matched to a gene: 9. Germline CDR1 reads MNHEY; CDR2 reads SVGEGT.

The rearrangement joins TRBV2 to TRBJ2-2, with 9 bases lining up with TRBD1. Germline CDR1 reads SNHLY; CDR2 reads FYNNEI. CDR3 size: 15 residues. Unmatched junction bases numbered 3, after V lost 6 bases and J lost 1 base. The CDR3 spells CASRLTGGNTGELFF. CDR3 DNA: TGTGCCAGCAGGTTGACAGGGGGGAACACCGGGGAGCTGTTTTTT.

The chain uses TRBV6-1 and TRBJ1-2; no definite D call. Trimming cost V 2 bases and J 1 base, with 11 bases left between them. Germline CDR1 reads MNHNS; CDR2 reads SASEGT. This CDR3 region has 15 residues. Written as DNA, the CDR3 is TGTGCCAGCAGTGAAAGGCGGAGTTATAACTATGGCTACACCTTC. This codes for CASSERRSYNYGYTF.